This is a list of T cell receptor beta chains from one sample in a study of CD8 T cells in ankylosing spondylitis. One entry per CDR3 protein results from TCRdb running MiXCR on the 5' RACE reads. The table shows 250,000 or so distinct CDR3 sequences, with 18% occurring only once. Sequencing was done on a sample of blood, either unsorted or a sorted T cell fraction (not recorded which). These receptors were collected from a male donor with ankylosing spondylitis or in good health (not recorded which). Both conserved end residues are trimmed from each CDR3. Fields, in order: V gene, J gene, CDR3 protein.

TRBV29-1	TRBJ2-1	SVAGFEGSSYNEQF
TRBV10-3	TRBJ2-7	AISLVSGTDSSYEQY
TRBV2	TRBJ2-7	ASTLIRDTTYEQY
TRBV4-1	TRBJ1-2	ASSQGGAWNYGYT
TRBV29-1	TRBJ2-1	SVDSNYNEQF
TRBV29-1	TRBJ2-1	SVEWLAGYNEQF
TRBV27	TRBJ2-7	ASSLSSGGGYEQY
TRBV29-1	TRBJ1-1	SARTGDTEAF
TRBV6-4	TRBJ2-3	ASSDGLAGGPDTQY
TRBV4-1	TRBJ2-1	ASSQLGTTDEQF
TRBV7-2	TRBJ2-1	ASSHLGWGF
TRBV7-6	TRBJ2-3	ASSLPGTGVADTQY
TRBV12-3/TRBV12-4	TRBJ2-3	ASGTSGADTQY
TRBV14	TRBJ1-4	ASSLLVNEKLF
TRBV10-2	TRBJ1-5	ASSEGDGQPQH
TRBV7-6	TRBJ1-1	ASTIVQGTEAF
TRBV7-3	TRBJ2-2	ASSPGPRGGELF
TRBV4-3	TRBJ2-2	ASSQEIYKRPNTGELF
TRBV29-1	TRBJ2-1	SVEEAGEENNEQF
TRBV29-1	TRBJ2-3	SVRGLAGASFQADTQY
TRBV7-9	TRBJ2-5	ASSFRAGLQETQY
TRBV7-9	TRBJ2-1	ASIMSASGYNEQF
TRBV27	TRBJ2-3	ASSLISGQDTQY
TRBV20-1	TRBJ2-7	SARGLADYYEQY
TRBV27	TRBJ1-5	ASSLTAGGGNQPQH
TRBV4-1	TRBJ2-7	ASSQGQVSHYEQY
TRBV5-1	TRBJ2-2	ASSLELAGGPAGELF
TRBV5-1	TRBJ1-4	ASSLVWGAGEKLF
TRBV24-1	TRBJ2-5	ATRTGQGPPGETQY
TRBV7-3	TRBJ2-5	ASSFRGGQETQY
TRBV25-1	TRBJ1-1	ASSEGQGARSEAF
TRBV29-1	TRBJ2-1	SVEVGLAGVNEQF
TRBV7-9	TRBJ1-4	ASSSGSAYEKLF
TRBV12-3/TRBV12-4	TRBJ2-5	ASSPRTGTQETQY
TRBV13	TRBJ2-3	ASSNTDLGLATTQY
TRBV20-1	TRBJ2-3	SAKTSGNPDTQY
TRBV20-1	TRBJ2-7	SARRAGKGPEQY
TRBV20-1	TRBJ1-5	SAQESRGNQPQH
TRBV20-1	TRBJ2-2	SARVQGDTGELF
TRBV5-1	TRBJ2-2	ASSFSTRTKCTGELF
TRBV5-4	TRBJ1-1	ASSLDPLNTEAF
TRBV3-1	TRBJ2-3	ASSQDKLAGDPSTDTQY
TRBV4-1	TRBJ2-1	ASSQDPPAGSYNEQF
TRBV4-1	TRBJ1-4	ASSQVQGSNEKLF
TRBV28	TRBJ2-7	ASSSPPNDPNYEQY
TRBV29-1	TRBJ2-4	SATPGTLNIQY
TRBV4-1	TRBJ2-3	ASSQTFIAGGPTDTQY
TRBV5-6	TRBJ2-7	ASSLASGRYEQY
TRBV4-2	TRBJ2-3	ASSQAASGIYDTQY